This T cell receptor (beta chain) came from a study of CD8+ T cells in alopecia areata. At the level of the study: Those patients who were treated received oral tofacitinib, which was given at 5 to 10 mg twice daily for moderate-to-severe alopecia areata.

General study results and limits: Between patients, shared TCR sequences were less clear than in mice. This was possibly due in part to HLA diversity in the patient population.

To note about this clone: Its target is unknown.

Lesional scalp punch biopsies and peripheral blood came from alopecia areata patients. From PBMCs, CD4+ and CD8+ T cells were sorted. cDNA serving as the sequencing template came from extracted, reverse transcribed RNA. TCRdb's copy holds only in-frame clones and misses some; the assay was immunoSEQ multiplex PCR. The data show over 100,000 clones, 49% seen once. The specimen comprised CD8+ T cells sorted from blood, sampled at week 0. The TCR originated in a human donor with alopecia areata.

The CDR3 sequence: CASSQGTVSSYEQYF. In nucleotides, the CDR3 is TGTGCCAGCAGCCAAGGGACGGTGAGCTCCTACGAGCAGTACTTC. The V call is TRBV14, the J call TRBJ2-7, with D uncertain. This CDR3 contains 15 residues. The germline V and J ends were trimmed by 1 base and 0 bases, with 10 bases remaining between them. Germline V gene lookup returns CDR1 SGHDN and CDR2 FVKESK.